This T cell receptor beta chain was captured by sequencing in a study of sequential checkpoint blockade in melanoma. Per germline, CDR1 MNHEY and CDR2 SMNVEV (reference sequence). The CDR3 has 11 amino acids. V was clipped by 5 bases and J by 6 bases, with 6 bases between them. Profiling relied on immunoSEQ multiplex PCR, and the TCRdb table lists in-frame clones only, not all of them. The table records tens of thousands of clones, about 89% of them present only once. Treatment: randomized to nivolumab then ipilimumab (arm A) or the reverse (arm B). The rearrangement uses TRBV27 and TRBJ2-3; D gene ambiguous. The receptor comes from a human donor with melanoma. Material: CD8+ T cells sorted from blood (inferred from file names), obtained from a patient given nivolumab and ipilimumab in sequence. DNA of the CDR3: TGTGCCAGCAGTCCCGGGGATACGCAGTATTTT. It encodes CASSPGDTQYF.